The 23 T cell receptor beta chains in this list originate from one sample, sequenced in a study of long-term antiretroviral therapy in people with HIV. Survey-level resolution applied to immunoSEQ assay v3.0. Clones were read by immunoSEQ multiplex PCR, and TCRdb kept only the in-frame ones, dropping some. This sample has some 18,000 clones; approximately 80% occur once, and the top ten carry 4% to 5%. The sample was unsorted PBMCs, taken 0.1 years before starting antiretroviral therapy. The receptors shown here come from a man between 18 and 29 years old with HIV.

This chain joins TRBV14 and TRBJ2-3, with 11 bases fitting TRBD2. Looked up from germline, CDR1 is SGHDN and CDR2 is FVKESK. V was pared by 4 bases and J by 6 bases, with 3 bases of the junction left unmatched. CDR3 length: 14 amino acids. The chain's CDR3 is CASSLRTSGDTQYF. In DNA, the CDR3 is TGTGCCAGCAGCCTGCGGACTAGCGGGGATACGCAGTATTTT.

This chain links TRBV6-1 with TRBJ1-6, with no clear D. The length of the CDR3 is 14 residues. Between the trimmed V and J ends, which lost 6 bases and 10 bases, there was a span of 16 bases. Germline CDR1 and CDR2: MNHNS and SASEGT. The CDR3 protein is CASRRSRNQSPLHF. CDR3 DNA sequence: TGTGCCAGCAGACGGTCCAGGAATCAGTCACCCCTCCACTTT.

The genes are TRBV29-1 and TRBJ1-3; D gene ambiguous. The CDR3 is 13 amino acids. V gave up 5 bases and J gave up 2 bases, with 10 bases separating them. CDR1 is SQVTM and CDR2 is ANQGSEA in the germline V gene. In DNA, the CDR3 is TGCAGCGTTTCAGGAGTTGCTGGAAACACCATATATTTT. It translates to CSVSGVAGNTIYF.

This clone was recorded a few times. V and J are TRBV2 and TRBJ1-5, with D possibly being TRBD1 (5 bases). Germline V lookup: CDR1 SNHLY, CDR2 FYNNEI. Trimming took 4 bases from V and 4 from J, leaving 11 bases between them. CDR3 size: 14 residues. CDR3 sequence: CASSGDGKNQPQHF. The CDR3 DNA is TGTGCCAGCAGTGGGGACGGAAAAAATCAGCCCCAGCATTTT.

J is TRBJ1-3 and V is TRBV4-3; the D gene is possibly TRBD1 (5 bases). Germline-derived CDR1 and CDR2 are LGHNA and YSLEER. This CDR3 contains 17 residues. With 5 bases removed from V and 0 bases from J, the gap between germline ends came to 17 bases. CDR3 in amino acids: CASSVDGGHFSGNTIYF. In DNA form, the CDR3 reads TGCGCCAGCAGCGTCGACGGAGGACATTTCTCTGGAAACACCATATATTTT.

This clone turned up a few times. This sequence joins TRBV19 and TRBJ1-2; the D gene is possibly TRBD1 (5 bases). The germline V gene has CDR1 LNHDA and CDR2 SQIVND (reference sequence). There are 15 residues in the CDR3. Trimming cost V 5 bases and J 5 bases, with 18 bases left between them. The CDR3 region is CASSSFLDGGYGYTF. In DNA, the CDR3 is TGTGCCAGTAGTTCCTTCCTCGACGGGGGTTATGGCTACACCTTC.

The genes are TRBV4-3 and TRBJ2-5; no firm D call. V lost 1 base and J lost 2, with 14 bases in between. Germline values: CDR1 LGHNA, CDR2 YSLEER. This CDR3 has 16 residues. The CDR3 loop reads CASSQGPPGPQETQYF. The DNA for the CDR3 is TGCGCCAGCAGCCAAGGTCCCCCAGGTCCGCAAGAGACCCAGTACTTC.

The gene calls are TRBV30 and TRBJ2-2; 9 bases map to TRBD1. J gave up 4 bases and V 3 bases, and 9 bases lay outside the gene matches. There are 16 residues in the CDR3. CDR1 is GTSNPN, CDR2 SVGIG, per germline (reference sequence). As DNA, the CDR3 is TGTGCCTGGAGCAATGACGGACAGGGGCCCACCGGGGAGCTGTTTTTT. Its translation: CAWSNDGQGPTGELFF.

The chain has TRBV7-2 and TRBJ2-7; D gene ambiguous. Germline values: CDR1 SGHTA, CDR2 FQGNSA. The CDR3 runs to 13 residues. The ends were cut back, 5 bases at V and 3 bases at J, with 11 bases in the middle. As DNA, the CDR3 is TGTGCCAGCAGCCGCCCCTCCGGCTACGAGCAGTACTTC. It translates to CASSRPSGYEQYF.

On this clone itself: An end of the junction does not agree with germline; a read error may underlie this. The CDR3 loop reads CASSRDRECSF. As DNA, the CDR3 is TGTGCCAGCAGCCGGGACAGGGAATGTTCCTTT. The chain couples TRBV7-9 to TRBJ1-1; 9 positions agree with TRBD1. The CDR3 is 11 amino acids. Germline assignment: CDR1 SEHNR and CDR2 FQNEAQ (reference sequence).

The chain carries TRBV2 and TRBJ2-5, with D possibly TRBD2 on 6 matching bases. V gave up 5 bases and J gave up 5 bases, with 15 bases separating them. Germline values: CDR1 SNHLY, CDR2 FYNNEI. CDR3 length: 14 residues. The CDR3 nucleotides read TGTGCCAGCAGTCCACGGCGGGATGGGGAGACCCAGTACTTC. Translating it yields CASSPRRDGETQYF.

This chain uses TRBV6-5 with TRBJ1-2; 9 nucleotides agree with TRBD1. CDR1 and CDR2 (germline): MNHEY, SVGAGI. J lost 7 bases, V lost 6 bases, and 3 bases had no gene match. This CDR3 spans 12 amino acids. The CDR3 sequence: CASSRDRVGYTF. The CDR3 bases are TGTGCCAGCAGCCGGGACAGGGTTGGCTACACCTTC.

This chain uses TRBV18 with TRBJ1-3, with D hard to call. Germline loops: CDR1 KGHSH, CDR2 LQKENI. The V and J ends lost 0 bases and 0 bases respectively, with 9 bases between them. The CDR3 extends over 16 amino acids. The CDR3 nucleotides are TGTGCCAGCTCACCACCCCCCCCGAGCTCTGGAAACACCATATATTTT. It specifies CASSPPPPSSGNTIYF.

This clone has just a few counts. The CDR3 coding sequence is TGTGCCAGCAGCTTGAGGCCAAGCTCCTATAATTCACCCCTCCACTTT. It specifies CASSLRPSSYNSPLHF. The V gene is TRBV13, the J gene TRBJ1-6; D is ambiguous. Between the trimmed V and J ends, which lost 3 bases and 0 bases, there was a span of 9 bases. The germline V gene encodes CDR1 PRHDT and CDR2 FYEKMQ (reference sequence). The CDR3 contains 16 residues.

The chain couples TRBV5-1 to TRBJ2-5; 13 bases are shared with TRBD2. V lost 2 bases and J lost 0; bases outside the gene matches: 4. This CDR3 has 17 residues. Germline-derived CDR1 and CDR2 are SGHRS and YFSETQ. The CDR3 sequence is CASSFTSGREYQETQYF. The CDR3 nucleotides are TGCGCCAGCAGCTTTACTAGCGGGAGGGAATACCAAGAGACCCAGTACTTC.

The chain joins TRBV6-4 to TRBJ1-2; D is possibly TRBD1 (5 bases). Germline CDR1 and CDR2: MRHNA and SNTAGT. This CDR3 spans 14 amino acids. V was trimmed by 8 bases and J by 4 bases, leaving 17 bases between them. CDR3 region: CASFRGRSGYGYTF. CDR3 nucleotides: TGTGCCAGCTTTCGGGGCAGGTCCGGCTATGGCTACACCTTC.

The CDR3 bases are TGTGCCAGCAGTGTCCAGGGACAGCAAGTGAACATTCAGTACTTC. It yields the protein CASSVQGQQVNIQYF. V and J are TRBV2 and TRBJ2-4; 7 bases align to TRBD1. The germline V gene has CDR1 SNHLY and CDR2 FYNNEI. The V and J ends lost 4 bases and 7 bases, in that order; junction bases with no gene match: 10. This CDR3 spans 15 amino acids.

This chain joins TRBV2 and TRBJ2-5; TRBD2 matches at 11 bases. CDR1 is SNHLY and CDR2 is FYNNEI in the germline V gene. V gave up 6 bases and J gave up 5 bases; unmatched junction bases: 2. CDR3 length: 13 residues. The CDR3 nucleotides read TGTGCCAGCAGAACTAGCGGGAGTGAGACCCAGTACTTC. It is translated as CASRTSGSETQYF. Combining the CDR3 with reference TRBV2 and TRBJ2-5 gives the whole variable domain EPEVTQTPSHQVTQMGQEVILRCVPISNHLYFYWYRQILGQKVEFLVSFYNNEISEKSEIFDDQFSVERPDGSNFTLKIRSTKLEDSAMYFCASRTSGSETQYFGPGTRLLVL.

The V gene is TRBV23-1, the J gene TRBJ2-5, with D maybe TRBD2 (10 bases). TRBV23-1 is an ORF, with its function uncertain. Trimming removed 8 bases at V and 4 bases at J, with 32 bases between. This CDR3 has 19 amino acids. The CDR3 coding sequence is TGCGCCAGCCTCCCGTGGGGACAGGGAGCGGGGGGGATGAGAGAGACCCAGTACTTC. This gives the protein CASLPWGQGAGGMRETQYF.

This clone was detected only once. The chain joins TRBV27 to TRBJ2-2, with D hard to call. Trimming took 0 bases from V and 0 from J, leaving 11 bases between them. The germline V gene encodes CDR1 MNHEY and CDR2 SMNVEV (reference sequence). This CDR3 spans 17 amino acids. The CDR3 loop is CASSLSDGQANTGELFF. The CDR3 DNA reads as TGTGCCAGCAGTTTATCGGACGGGCAGGCGAACACCGGGGAGCTGTTTTTT.

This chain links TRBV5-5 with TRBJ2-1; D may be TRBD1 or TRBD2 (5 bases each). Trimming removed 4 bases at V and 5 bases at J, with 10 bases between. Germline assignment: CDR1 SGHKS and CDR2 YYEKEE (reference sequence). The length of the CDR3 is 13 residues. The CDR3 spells CASSMGPDNEQFF. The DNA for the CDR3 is TGTGCCAGCAGCATGGGACCAGACAATGAGCAGTTCTTC.

This CDR3 reads CASTLGSTATEAFF. Written as DNA, the CDR3 is TGTGCCAGTACCTTGGGGTCCACGGCCACTGAAGCTTTCTTT. The rearrangement uses TRBV19 and TRBJ1-1; D gene unclear. V was shortened by 7 bases and J by 4 bases, with 16 bases between the two germline ends. The CDR3 contains 14 residues. Germline-derived CDR1 and CDR2 are LNHDA and SQIVND (reference sequence). The full variable domain, with the rest looked up from reference TRBV19 and TRBJ1-1, is DGGITQSPKYLFRKEGQNVTLSCEQNLNHDAMYWYRQDPGQGLRLIYYSQIVNDFQKGDIAEGYSVSREKKESFPLTVTSAQKNPTAFYLCASTLGSTATEAFFGQGTRLTVV.

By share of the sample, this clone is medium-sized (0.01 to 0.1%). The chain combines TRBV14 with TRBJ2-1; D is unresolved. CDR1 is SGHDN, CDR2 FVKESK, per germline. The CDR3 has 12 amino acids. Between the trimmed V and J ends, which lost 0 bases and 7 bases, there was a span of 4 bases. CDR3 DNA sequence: TGTGCCAGCAGCCAAGATCGGAATGAGCAGTTCTTC. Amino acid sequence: CASSQDRNEQFF.